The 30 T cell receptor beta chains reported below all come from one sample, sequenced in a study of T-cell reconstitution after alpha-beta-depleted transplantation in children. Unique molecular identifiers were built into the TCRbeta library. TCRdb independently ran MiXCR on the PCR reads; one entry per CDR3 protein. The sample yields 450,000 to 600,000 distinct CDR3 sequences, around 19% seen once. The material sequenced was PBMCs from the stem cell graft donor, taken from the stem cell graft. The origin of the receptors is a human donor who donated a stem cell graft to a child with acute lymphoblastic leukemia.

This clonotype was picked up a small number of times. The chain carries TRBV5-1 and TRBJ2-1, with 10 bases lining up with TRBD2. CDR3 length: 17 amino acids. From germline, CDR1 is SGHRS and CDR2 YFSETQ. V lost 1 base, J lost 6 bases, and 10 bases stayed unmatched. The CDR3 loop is CASSLYLAGGGGNEQFF. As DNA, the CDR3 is TGCGCCAGCAGCTTGTATTTAGCGGGAGGCGGAGGCAATGAGCAGTTCTTC.

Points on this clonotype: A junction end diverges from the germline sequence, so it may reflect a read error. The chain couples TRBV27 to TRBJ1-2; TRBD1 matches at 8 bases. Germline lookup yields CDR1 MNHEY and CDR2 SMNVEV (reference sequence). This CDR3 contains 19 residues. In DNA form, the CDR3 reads TGTGACAGCAGCCTAGTGACCCCTGGCAGGGACAGGCTATCGAATGGCTACACCTTC. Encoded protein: CDSSLVTPGRDRLSNGYTF.

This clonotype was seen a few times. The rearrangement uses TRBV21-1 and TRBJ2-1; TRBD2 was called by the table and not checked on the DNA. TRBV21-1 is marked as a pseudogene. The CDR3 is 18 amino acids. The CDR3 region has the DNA TGTGCCACCTCTTCCTGGTTAGGGCCTAGCGGGAGCTGGAATGAGCAGTTCTTC. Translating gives CATSSWLGPSGSWNEQFF.

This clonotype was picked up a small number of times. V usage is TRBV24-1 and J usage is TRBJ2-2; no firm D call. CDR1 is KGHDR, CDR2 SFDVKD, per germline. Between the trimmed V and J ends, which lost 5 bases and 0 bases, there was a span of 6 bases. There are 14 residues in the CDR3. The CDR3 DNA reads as TGTGCCACCAGTGCGCAGGCGAACACCGGGGAGCTGTTTTTT. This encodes CATSAQANTGELFF.

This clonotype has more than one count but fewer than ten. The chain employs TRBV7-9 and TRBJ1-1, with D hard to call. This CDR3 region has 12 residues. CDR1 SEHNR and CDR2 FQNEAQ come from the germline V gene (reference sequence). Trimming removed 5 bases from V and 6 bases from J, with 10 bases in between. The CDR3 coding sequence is TGTGCCAGCAGCCTTCTGGCGGCTGAAGCTTTCTTT. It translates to CASSLLAAEAFF.

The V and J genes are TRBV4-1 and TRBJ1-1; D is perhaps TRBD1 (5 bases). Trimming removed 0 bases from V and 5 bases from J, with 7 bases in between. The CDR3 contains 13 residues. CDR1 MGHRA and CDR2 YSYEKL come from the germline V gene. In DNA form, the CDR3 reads TGCGCCAGCAGCCAAGATTGGGGGACTGAAGCTTTCTTT. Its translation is CASSQDWGTEAFF.

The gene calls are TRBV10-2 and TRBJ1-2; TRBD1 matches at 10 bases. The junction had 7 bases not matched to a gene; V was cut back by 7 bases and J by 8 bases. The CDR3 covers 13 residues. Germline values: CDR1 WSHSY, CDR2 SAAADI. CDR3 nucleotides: TGCGCCAGCACCCTAGACAGGGGGCAAGGCTACACCTTC. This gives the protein CASTLDRGQGYTF.

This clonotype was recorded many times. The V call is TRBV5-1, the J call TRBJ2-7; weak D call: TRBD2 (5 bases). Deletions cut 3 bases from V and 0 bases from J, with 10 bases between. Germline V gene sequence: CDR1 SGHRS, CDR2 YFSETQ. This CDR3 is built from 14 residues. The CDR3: CASSSLEGSYEQYF. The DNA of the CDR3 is TGCGCCAGCAGCTCCTTAGAGGGCTCCTACGAGCAGTACTTC.

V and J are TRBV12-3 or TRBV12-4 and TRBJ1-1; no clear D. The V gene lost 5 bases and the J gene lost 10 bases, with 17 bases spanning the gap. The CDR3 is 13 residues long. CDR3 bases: TGTGCCAGCAGTCAGAATTCCGTCAACGGAGCTTTCTTT. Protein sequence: CASSQNSVNGAFF.

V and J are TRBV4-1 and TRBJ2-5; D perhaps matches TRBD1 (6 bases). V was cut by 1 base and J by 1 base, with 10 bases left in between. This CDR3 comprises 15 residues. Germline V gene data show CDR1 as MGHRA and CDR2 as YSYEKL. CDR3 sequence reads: CASSQGTETQETQYF. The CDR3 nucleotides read TGCGCCAGCAGCCAAGGGACAGAGACCCAAGAGACCCAGTACTTC.

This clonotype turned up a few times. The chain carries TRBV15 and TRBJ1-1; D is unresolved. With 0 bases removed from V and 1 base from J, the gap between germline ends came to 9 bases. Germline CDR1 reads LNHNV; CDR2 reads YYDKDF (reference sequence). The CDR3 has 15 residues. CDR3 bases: TGTGCCACCAGCAGAGACCCCTTAGAGAACACTGAAGCTTTCTTT. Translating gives CATSRDPLENTEAFF.

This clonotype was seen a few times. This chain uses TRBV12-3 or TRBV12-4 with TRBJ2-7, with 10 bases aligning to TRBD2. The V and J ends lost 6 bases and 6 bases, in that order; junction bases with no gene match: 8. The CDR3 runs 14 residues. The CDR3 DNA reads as TGTGCCAGCAGGCCTAGCGGGAGTCTCGGCGAGCAGTACTTC. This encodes CASRPSGSLGEQYF.

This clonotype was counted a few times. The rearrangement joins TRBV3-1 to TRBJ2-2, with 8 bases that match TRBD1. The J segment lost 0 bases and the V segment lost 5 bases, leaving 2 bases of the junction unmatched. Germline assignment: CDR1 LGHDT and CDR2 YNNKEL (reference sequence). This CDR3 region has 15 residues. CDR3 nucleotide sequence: TGTGCCAGCAGCGTGACAGGGGCGAACACCGGGGAGCTGTTTTTT. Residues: CASSVTGANTGELFF.

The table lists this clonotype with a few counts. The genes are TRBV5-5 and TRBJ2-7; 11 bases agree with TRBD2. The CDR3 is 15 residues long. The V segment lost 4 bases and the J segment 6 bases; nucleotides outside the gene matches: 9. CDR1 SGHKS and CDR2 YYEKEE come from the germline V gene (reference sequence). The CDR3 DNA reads TGTGCCAGCAGCCCCCTCACTAGCGGGAGCTCCGAGCAGTACTTC. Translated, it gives CASSPLTSGSSEQYF.

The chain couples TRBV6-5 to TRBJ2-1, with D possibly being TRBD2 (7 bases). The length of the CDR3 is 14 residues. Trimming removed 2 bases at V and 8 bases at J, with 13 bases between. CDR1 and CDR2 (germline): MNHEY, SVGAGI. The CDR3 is CASSYGGGGDEQFF. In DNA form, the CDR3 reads TGTGCCAGCAGTTACGGGGGCGGGGGCGATGAGCAGTTCTTC.

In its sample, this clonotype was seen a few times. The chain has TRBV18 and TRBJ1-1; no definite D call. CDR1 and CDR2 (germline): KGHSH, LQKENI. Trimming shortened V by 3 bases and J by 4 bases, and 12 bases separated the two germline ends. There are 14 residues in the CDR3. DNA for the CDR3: TGTGCCAGCTCACCGGAGCCTTGGGGCACTGAAGCTTTCTTT. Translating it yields CASSPEPWGTEAFF.

The CDR3 DNA is TGTGCCAGCAGCTTGAGAGCGGGAGTACAAACCGGGGAGCTGTTTTTT. Translation: CASSLRAGVQTGELFF. The rearrangement uses TRBV5-5 and TRBJ2-2; 8 bases are shared with TRBD2. Losses at the gene ends were 1 base for V and 5 bases for J; bases not matched to a gene: 7. Per germline, CDR1 SGHKS and CDR2 YYEKEE (reference sequence). The CDR3 covers 16 residues. Together with reference TRBV5-5 and TRBJ2-2, the CDR3 gives the full variable domain: DAGVTQSPTHLIKTRGQQVTLRCSPISGHKSVSWYQQVLGQGPQFIFQYYEKEERGRGNFPDRFSARQFPNYSSELNVNALLLGDSALYLCASSLRAGVQTGELFFGEGSRLTVL.

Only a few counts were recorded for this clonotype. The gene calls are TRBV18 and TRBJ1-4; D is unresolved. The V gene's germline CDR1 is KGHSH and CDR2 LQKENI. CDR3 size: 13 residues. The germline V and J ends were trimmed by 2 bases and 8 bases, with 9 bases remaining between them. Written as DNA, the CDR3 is TGTGCCAGCTCACCATATTCGAGGGAAAAACTGTTTTTT. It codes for CASSPYSREKLFF.

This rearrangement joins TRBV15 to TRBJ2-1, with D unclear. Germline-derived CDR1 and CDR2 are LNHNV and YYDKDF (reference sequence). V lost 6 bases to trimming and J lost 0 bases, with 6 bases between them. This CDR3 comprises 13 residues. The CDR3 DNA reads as TGTGCCACCAGAGGTACCTCCTACAATGAGCAGTTCTTC. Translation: CATRGTSYNEQFF.

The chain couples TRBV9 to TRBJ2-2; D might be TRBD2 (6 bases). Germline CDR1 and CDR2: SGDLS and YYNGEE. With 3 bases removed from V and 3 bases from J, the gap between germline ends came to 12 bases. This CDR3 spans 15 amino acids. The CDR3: CASSAGRIYTGELFF. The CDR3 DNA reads TGTGCCAGCAGCGCAGGGAGGATTTACACCGGGGAGCTGTTTTTT.

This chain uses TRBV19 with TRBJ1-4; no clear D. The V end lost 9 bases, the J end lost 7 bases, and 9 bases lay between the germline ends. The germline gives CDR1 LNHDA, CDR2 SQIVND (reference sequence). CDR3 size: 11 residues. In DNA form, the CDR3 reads TGTGCCAGCTACCTCGGTGAAAAACTGTTTTTT. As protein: CASYLGEKLFF. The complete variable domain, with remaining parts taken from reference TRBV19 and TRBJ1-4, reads DGGITQSPKYLFRKEGQNVTLSCEQNLNHDAMYWYRQDPGQGLRLIYYSQIVNDFQKGDIAEGYSVSREKKESFPLTVTSAQKNPTAFYLCASYLGEKLFFGSGTQLSVL.

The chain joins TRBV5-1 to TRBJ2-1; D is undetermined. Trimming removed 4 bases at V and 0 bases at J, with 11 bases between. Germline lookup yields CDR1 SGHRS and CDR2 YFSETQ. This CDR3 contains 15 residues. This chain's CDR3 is CASSPYLSSYNEQFF. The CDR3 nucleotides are TGCGCCAGCAGCCCCTATCTGAGCTCCTACAATGAGCAGTTCTTC.

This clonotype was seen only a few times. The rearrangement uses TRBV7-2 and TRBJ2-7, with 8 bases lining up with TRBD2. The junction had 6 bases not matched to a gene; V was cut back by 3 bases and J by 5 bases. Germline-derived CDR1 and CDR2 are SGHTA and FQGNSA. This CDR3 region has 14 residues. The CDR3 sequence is CASSFGTRSHEQYF. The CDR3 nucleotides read TGTGCCAGCAGCTTTGGGACTAGAAGCCACGAGCAGTACTTC.

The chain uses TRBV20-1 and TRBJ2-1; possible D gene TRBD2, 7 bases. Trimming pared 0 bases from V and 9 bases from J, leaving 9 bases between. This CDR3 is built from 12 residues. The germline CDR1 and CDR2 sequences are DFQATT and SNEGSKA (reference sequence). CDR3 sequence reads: CSAREGGAEQFF. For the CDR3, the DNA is TGCAGTGCTAGAGAAGGGGGGGCTGAGCAGTTCTTC.

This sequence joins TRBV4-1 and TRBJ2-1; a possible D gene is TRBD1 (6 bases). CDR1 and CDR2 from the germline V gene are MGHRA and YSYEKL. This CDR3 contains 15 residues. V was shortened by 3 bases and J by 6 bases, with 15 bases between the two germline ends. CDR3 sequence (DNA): TGCGCCAGCAGCCAGCCGACAGGTGCCCTCAATGAGCAGTTCTTC. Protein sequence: CASSQPTGALNEQFF.

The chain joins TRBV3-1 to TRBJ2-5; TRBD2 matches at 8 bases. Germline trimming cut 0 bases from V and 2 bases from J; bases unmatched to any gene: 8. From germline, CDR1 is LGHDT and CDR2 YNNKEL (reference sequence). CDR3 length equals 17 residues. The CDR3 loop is CASSQDGLAGLQETQYF. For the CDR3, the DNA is TGTGCCAGCAGCCAAGATGGGCTAGCGGGCCTACAAGAGACCCAGTACTTC.

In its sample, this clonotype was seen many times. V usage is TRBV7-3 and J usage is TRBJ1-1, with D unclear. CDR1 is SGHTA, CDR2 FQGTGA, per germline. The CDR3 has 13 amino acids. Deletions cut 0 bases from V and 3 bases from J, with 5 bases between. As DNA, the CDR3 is TGTGCCAGCAGCTTAACTCCGGACACTGAAGCTTTCTTT. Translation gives CASSLTPDTEAFF.

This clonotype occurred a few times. CDR3 sequence: CATSPGRGYTF. The CDR3 region has the DNA TGTGCCACCAGCCCGGGAAGAGGCTACACCTTC. The V and J genes are TRBV15 and TRBJ1-2; D gene ambiguous. V lost 5 bases to trimming and J lost 8 bases, with 9 bases between them. This CDR3 spans 11 amino acids. Germline CDR1 is LNHNV and CDR2 is YYDKDF (reference sequence).

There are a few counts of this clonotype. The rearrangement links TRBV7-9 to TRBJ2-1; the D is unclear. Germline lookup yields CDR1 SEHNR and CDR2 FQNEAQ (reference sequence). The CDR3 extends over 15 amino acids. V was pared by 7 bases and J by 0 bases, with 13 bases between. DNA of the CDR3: TGTGCCAGCACCACCGGAGAGGTCTCCTACAATGAGCAGTTCTTC. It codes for CASTTGEVSYNEQFF.

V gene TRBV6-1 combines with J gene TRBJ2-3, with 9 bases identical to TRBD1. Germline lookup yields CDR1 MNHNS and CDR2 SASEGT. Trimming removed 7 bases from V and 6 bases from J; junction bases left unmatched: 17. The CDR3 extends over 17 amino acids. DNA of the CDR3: TGTGCCAGCACCCATGAACCGGGACAGGGACCCCCCGATACGCAGTATTTT. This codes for CASTHEPGQGPPDTQYF.